The clone carrying this T cell receptor beta chain was picked up one time. The data are from a study of cytomegalovirus exposure and HLA in healthy donors. Primers for the PCR totalled 60 Vbeta and 13 Jbeta. Profiling relied on immunoSEQ multiplex PCR, and the TCRdb table lists in-frame clones only, not all of them. The data contain roughly 180,000 clones, 85% of them singletons. The CDR3 length is 16 residues. Germline CDR1 reads SNHLY; CDR2 reads FYNNEI. With 2 bases removed from V and 1 base from J, the gap between germline ends came to 14 bases. The clonotype was recovered from a boy aged 2 to 9 in good health and CMV-seronegative. The sequencing input was PBMCs. The chain links TRBV2 to TRBJ1-1; D is undetermined. CDR3 loop: CASSESRRARNTEAFF. The CDR3 DNA follows: TGTGCCAGCAGTGAAAGTCGGCGGGCTAGGAACACTGAAGCTTTCTTT.